A selection of T cell receptor beta chains follows, all from one sample in a study of a mutant IDH1 vaccine in newly diagnosed glioma. This table comes from immunoSEQ multiplex PCR, and its TCRdb copy is limited to in-frame clones, with some not included. The sample holds over 30,000 clones, around nine tenths seen once. No cognate antigen is known for these TCRs. The source was PBMCs, collected from a glioma patient whose treatment included an IDH1 peptide vaccine. These receptors all come from a woman in her thirties or forties with glioma. The CDR3 runs from the conserved cysteine through the conserved F or W. The D gene is left open where the match is weak. The size field is filled for only some rows; it gives once, few, many or a size class.

TRBJ1-2 - TRBV7-8 - CASSRTEDGYTF TGTGCCAGCAGCCGGACAGAGGATGGCTACACCTTC
TRBJ1-2 - TRBV2 - CASRETGLGYTF TGTGCCAGCAGGGAAACAGGGCTCGGCTACACCTTC
TRBJ2-7 - TRBV7-2 TRBD2 CASSYASGGSPYEQYF TGTGCCAGCAGCTACGCTAGCGGGGGGTCCCCGTACGAGCAGTACTTC
TRBJ2-1 - TRBV5-1 - CASSPGQISSYNEQFF TGCGCCAGCAGCCCCGGACAGATAAGCTCCTACAATGAGCAGTTCTTC
TRBJ2-1 - TRBV9 TRBD2 CASSVRGSGRATYNEQFF TGTGCCAGCAGCGTAAGGGGCAGCGGGAGGGCTACCTACAATGAGCAGTTCTTC
TRBJ1-4 - TRBV15 - CATSREWNEKLFF TGTGCCACCAGCAGAGAGTGGAATGAAAAACTGTTTTTT
TRBJ1-5 - TRBV2 - CASSGGSQPQHF TGTGCCAGCAGTGGCGGGAGTCAGCCCCAGCATTTT
TRBJ2-1 - TRBV10-3 - CAISEAGAHNEQFF TGTGCCATCAGTGAGGCGGGGGCCCACAATGAGCAGTTCTTC
TRBJ2-7 - TRBV15 - CATSREAGSYEQYF TGTGCCACCAGCAGAGAGGCGGGCTCCTACGAGCAGTACTTC
TRBJ1-6 - TRBV7-2 TRBD1 CASSLAGQGFPESPLHF TGTGCCAGCAGCTTAGCAGGACAGGGGTTCCCGGAGTCACCCCTCCACTTT
TRBJ1-3 - TRBV15 TRBD1 CATSGGYRGHYGNTIYF TGTGCCACCAGCGGTGGATACAGGGGGCATTATGGAAACACCATATATTTT
TRBJ2-7 - TRBV7-3 - CASSLREGGEQYF TGTGCCAGCAGCTTAAGGGAGGGGGGCGAGCAGTACTTC
TRBJ2-7 - TRBV4-1 TRBD2 CASSQDSLTSGSDEQYF TGCGCCAGCAGCCAAGATAGTTTGACTAGCGGGAGTGACGAGCAGTACTTC
TRBJ2-5 - TRBV19 - CASSSQTTAQETQYF TGTGCCAGTAGTTCACAGACGACAGCACAAGAGACCCAGTACTTC
TRBJ2-3 - TRBV6-5 - CASSGSASTDTQYF TGTGCCAGCAGTGGGTCGGCTAGCACAGATACGCAGTATTTT
TRBJ2-3 - TRBV29-1 - CSGQQGRTTTDTQYF TGCAGCGGCCAACAGGGGAGGACTACCACAGATACGCAGTATTTT
TRBJ1-6 few TRBV4-1 TRBD1 CASGGTVSPLHF TGCGCCAGCGGGGGGACAGTCTCACCCCTCCACTTT
TRBJ1-3 - TRBV18 - CASSPRQQEGNTIYF TGTGCCAGCTCACCAAGACAGCAAGAAGGAAACACCATATATTTT
TRBJ2-1 - TRBV27 - CASRPGQLYNEQFF TGTGCCAGCAGGCCGGGACAACTCTACAATGAGCAGTTCTTC
TRBJ1-5 - TRBV6-5 - CASSYRQGGNQPQHF TGTGCCAGCAGTTACAGGCAGGGTGGTAATCAGCCCCAGCATTTT
TRBJ2-4 once TRBV7-9 TRBD2 CASSPSPLSGINIQYF TGTGCCAGCAGCCCATCGCCCCTTAGCGGGATAAACATTCAGTACTTC
TRBJ1-5 - TRBV6-5 - CASSQSDGKRQPQHF TGTGCCAGCAGTCAATCGGACGGGAAGCGTCAGCCCCAGCATTTT
TRBJ2-2 - TRBV28 TRBD2 CASSPWTSGSTGELFF TGTGCCAGCAGTCCCTGGACTAGCGGGAGTACCGGGGAGCTGTTTTTT
TRBJ2-4 medium-sized TRBV25-1 TRBD1 CASSEVGQQNIQYF TGTGCCAGCAGTGAAGTGGGACAGCAAAACATTCAGTACTTC
TRBJ2-3 - TRBV4-1 TRBD1 CASSPLGQGAGDTQYF TGCGCCAGCAGCCCACTAGGACAGGGGGCCGGAGATACGCAGTATTTT
TRBJ2-6 - TRBV2 TRBD2 CASSKSGGLSGANVLTF TGTGCCAGCAGTAAAAGCGGGGGGTTGTCTGGGGCCAACGTCCTGACTTTC
TRBJ1-5 - TRBV2 TRBD1 CASKVTGDQPQHF TGTGCCAGCAAGGTGACAGGGGATCAGCCCCAGCATTTT
TRBJ2-1 - TRBV29-1 - CSVEVRQRVNNEQFF TGCAGCGTTGAAGTAAGGCAGAGAGTTAACAATGAGCAGTTCTTC
TRBJ1-4 - TRBV9 - CASSVGPGFNEKLFF TGTGCCAGCAGCGTAGGGCCAGGGTTTAATGAAAAACTGTTTTTT
TRBJ1-1 - TRBV5-8 - CASSPGIMNTEAFF TGTGCCAGCAGCCCGGGCATAATGAACACTGAAGCTTTCTTT
TRBJ2-1 - TRBV4-1 TRBD2 CASSPSGLAPYNEQFF TGCGCCAGCAGCCCGAGTGGACTAGCGCCCTACAATGAGCAGTTCTTC
TRBJ1-1 - TRBV30 - CAWSGRGKGVTEAFF TGTGCCTGGAGTGGACGGGGAAAGGGAGTCACTGAAGCTTTCTTT
TRBJ1-5 - TRBV4-2 - CASSQDPPGQQPQHF TGTGCCAGCAGCCAAGATCCTCCTGGGCAGCAGCCCCAGCATTTT
TRBJ2-2 - TRBV29-1 - CSVKRVAGDFGGELFF TGCAGCGTTAAAAGGGTGGCAGGCGATTTTGGTGGGGAGCTGTTTTTT
TRBJ1-2 few TRBV29-1 - CSVGPGRRYGYTF TGCAGCGTCGGTCCAGGCCGAAGGTATGGCTACACCTTC
TRBJ1-2 - TRBV6-5 TRBD1 CASSPGTGIFLGYTF TGTGCCAGCAGCCCCGGGACAGGGATTTTCTTAGGCTACACCTTC
TRBJ2-3 once TRBV10-3 - CAISESVNRMDTQYF TGTGCCATCAGTGAGTCAGTCAACCGAATGGATACGCAGTATTTT
TRBJ2-1 - TRBV30 TRBD2 CAWNRLASNNEQFF TGTGCCTGGAACCGACTAGCGTCCAACAATGAGCAGTTCTTC
TRBJ2-7 - TRBV5-1 TRBD2 CASSLGRAGGGLEQYF TGCGCCAGCAGCTTGGGCCGCGCGGGGGGAGGGCTCGAGCAGTACTTC
TRBJ1-1 once TRBV20-1 - CSASRVTEAFF TGCAGTGCTAGTAGGGTGACTGAAGCTTTCTTT
TRBJ2-3 - TRBV7-9 - CASSPQGTSTDTQYF TGTGCCAGCAGCCCACAGGGCACTAGCACAGATACGCAGTATTTT
TRBJ1-4 - TRBV15 - CATSRGNEKLFF TGTGCCACCAGCAGGGGGAATGAAAAACTGTTTTTT
TRBJ1-1 - TRBV2 - CASSDWDGGSEAFF TGTGCCAGCAGTGACTGGGACGGAGGGTCTGAAGCTTTCTTT
TRBJ1-1 - TRBV5-6 - CASRLDSNTEAFF TGTGCCAGCAGGCTGGACTCGAACACTGAAGCTTTCTTT
TRBJ2-5 - TRBV7-9 - CASSSTGLQETQYF TGTGCCAGCAGCTCCACCGGGTTACAAGAGACCCAGTACTTC
TRBJ1-2 - TRBV7-2 - CASSPGRLINYGYTF TGTGCCAGCAGCCCCGGACGACTGATTAACTATGGCTACACCTTC
TRBJ2-2 - TRBV10-3 - CAIGTPANTGELFF TGTGCCATAGGGACCCCCGCGAACACCGGGGAGCTGTTTTTT
TRBJ1-1 - TRBV10-3 - CAISESGGGSPEAFF TGTGCCATCAGTGAGTCGGGGGGGGGTAGTCCTGAAGCTTTCTTT
TRBJ2-7 - TRBV27 TRBD2 CASSSGGSSYEQYF TGTGCCAGCAGTTCGGGGGGAAGCTCCTACGAGCAGTACTTC
TRBJ2-5 - TRBV5-1 - CASRGVGETQYF TGCGCCAGCAGGGGCGTGGGAGAGACCCAGTACTTC
TRBJ2-7 - TRBV6-6 TRBD1 CASRLGQGEFEQYF TGTGCCAGCAGGCTCGGACAGGGGGAGTTCGAGCAGTACTTC
TRBJ1-5 - TRBV5-4 TRBD1 CASSRDRDQPQHF TGTGCCAGCAGCAGGGACAGAGATCAGCCCCAGCATTTT
TRBJ2-7 - TRBV6-5 TRBD1 CASSKTGTSSYEQYF TGTGCCAGCAGTAAGACAGGGACGAGCTCCTACGAGCAGTACTTC
TRBJ2-2 - TRBV7-9 TRBD2 CASGPGTTNTGELFF TGTGCCAGCGGGCCCGGGACTACGAACACCGGGGAGCTGTTTTTT
TRBJ1-1 - TRBV9 - CASSGDRFLKSYTEAFF TGTGCCAGCAGCGGCGACAGATTCTTAAAGTCTTACACTGAAGCTTTCTTT
TRBJ1-2 - TRBV5-8 TRBD1 CASSLLGQGYGYTF TGTGCCAGCAGCTTGTTGGGACAGGGATATGGCTACACCTTC
TRBJ1-5 - TRBV7-2 - CASSFGGAGNQPQHF TGTGCCAGCAGCTTTGGGGGCGCTGGCAATCAGCCCCAGCATTTT
TRBJ2-2 - TRBV10-1 - CASRGDNTGELFF TGCGCCAGCAGAGGGGACAACACCGGGGAGCTGTTTTTT